This T cell receptor beta chain was sequenced in a study of CXCR3-negative and CXCR3-positive naive CD8 T cells. The libraries of TRB cDNA were prepared using 5' RACE with UMI labels. TCRdb re-called the 5' RACE reads; one entry per CDR3 protein, DNA not given. Its clone listing holds around 96,000 distinct CDR3 sequences. CDR1 is SGHAT and CDR2 is FQNNGV in the germline V gene. The CDR3 extends over 15 amino acids. In triplicate, each CD8+ T cell subset was sorted at 300,000 to 350,000 cells per replicate. The receptor comes from a human donor in good health. Some clones in this sample may be carry-over from other donors' samples. Specimen: naive CXCR3- CD8+ T cells from blood. This sample's subset: CD45RO-CCR7+CD27+CD95- naive CD8+ T cells lacking CXCR3 (TNR3-). The rearrangement uses TRBV11-2 and TRBJ2-1; TCRdb's D gene call, TRBD2, goes unchecked for lack of DNA. The CDR3 region is CASSLVFAGDTEQFF.